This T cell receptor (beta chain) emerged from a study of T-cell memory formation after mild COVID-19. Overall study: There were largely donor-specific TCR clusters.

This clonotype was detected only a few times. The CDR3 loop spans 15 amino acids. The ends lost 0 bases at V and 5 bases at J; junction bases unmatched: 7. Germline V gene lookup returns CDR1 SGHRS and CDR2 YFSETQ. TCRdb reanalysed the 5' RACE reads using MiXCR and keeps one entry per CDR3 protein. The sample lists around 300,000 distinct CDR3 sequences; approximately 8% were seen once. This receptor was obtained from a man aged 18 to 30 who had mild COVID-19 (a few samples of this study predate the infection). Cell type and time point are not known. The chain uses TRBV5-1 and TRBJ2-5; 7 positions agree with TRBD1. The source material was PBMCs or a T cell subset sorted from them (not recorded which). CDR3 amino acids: CASSLAGQAGETQYF. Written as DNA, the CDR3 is TGCGCCAGCAGCTTGGCCGGACAGGCCGGGGAGACCCAGTACTTC.